This section outlines one T cell receptor beta chain sequence together with its context. TCRdb re-derived calls from the 5' RACE reads in MiXCR, one entry per CDR3 protein. The sample shows some 660,000 distinct CDR3 sequences, approximately 9% of them seen only once. The data belong to a study of identical twins. Germline-derived CDR1 and CDR2 are MNHEY and SMNVEV (reference sequence). This CDR3 region has 16 residues. Trimming left V 4 bases short and J 1 base short, with 14 bases between. The data also belong to a second study, concerning yellow fever vaccine responses in identical twins.

V and J are TRBV27 and TRBJ1-5; a weak D match, TRBD1 (5 bases). This clonotype was sampled from a woman aged 18-35 years in good health. Sequences were obtained from PBMCs. For the CDR3, the DNA is TGTGCCAGCAGTTCTTGGGGGGTAGGGAGCAATCAGCCCCAGCATTTT. Its translation: CASSSWGVGSNQPQHF.